The sequence of this T cell receptor (beta chain) was determined in a study of early T cells in non-severe SARS-CoV-2 infection. In the study overall: The chains were unpaired, and the sequenced material was bulk RNA from unsorted whole blood.

Study-wide points: Lookups in VDJdb leaned toward anti-spike CD8 responses and missed private and CD4 specificities.

Unique molecular identifiers were affixed to single, distinct cDNA molecules. TCRdb re-analysed the 5' RACE reads in MiXCR, keeping a single row per CDR3 protein. The sample contains tens of thousands of distinct CDR3 sequences, about 12% of which appear only once. J lost 2 bases, V lost 3 bases, and 2 bases had no gene match. Germline V gene data show CDR1 as KGHSH and CDR2 as LQKENI. CDR3 length equals 15 residues. In its sample, this clonotype was seen many times. Its target is unknown. V gene TRBV18 combines with J gene TRBJ1-5; TRBD1 agrees at 9 bases. Sequenced sample: whole blood. The sequence was obtained from an adult who was a healthcare worker with PCR-confirmed SARS-CoV-2 infection or an uninfected control (not recorded which). The CDR3 protein is CASSPDRGGNQPQHF. Here the CDR3 DNA reads TGTGCCAGCTCACCGGACAGGGGTGGCAATCAGCCCCAGCATTTT.